The source of this T cell receptor beta chain is a study of T cell repertoires in cytomegalovirus infection. Study context: Recently described HLA-C-restricted plus well-studied HLA-B-restricted CMV epitopes were used. From public TCR beta signatures came an indication of both CMV infection and matching HLA type.

A few counts support this clonotype. Its antigen is still unknown. In TCRdb, the reads were re-called with MiXCR into one record per CDR3 protein. The top ten hold roughly 19% of the sample, which has 250,000 to 300,000 distinct CDR3 sequences, about 20% seen once. This TCR was recovered from a human donor in good health (CMV status not recorded). Some clones in this sample may be carry-over from other donors' samples. The sample here was cultured PBMCs, taken from culture after CMV antigen stimulation.

The CDR3 DNA reads TGTGCCAGCAGTTACTCGTCGGGTAGCGGGAGGAGGTACAATGAGCAGTTCTTC. Amino acid sequence: CASSYSSGSGRRYNEQFF. V is TRBV6-6 and J is TRBJ2-1; 10 bases line up with TRBD2. Trimming cost V 0 bases and J 4 bases; bases outside gene matches: 9. The CDR3 totals 18 residues. CDR1 MNHNY and CDR2 SVGAGI come from the germline V gene (reference sequence).